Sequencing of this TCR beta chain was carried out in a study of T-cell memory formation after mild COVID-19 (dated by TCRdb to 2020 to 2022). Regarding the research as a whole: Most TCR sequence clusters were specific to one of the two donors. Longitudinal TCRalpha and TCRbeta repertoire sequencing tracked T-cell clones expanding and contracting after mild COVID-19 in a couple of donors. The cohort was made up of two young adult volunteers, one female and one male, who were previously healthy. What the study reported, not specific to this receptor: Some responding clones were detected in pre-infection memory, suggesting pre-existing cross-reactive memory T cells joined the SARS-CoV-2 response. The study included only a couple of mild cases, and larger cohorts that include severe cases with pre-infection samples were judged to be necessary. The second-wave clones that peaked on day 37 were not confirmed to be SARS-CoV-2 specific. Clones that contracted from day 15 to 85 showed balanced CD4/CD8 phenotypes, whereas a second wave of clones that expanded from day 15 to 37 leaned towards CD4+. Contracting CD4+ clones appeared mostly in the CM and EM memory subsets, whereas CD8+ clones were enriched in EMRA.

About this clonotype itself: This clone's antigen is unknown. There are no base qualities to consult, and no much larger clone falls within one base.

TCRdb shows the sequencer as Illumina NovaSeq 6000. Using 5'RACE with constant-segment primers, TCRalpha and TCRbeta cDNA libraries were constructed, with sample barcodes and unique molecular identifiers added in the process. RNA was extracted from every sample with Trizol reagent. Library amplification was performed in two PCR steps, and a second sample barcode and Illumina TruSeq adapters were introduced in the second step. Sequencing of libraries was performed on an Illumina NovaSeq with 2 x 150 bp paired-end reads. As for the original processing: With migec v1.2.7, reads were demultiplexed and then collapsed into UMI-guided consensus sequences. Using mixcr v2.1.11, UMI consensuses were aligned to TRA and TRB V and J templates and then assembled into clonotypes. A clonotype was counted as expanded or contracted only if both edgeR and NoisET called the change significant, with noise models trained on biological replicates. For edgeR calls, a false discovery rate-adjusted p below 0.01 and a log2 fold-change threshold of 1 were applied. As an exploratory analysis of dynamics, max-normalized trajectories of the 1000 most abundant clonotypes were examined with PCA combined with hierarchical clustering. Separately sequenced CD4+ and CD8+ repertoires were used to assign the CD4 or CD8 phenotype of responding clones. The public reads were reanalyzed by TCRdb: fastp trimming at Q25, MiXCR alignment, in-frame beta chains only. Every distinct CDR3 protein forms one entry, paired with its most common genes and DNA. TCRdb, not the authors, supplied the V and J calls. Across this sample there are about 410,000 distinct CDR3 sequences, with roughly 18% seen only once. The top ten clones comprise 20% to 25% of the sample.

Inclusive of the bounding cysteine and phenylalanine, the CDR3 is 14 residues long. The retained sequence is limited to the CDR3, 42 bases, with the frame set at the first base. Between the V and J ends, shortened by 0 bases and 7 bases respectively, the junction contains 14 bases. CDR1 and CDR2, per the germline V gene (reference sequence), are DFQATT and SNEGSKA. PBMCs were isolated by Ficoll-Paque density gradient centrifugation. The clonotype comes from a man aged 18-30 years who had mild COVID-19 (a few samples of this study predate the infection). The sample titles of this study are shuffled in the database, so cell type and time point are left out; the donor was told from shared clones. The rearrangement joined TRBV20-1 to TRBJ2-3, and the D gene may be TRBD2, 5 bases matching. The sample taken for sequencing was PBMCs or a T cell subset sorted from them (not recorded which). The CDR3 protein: CSARDPGSRNTQYF. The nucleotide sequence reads TGCAGTGCTAGAGACCCGGGATCACGAAATACGCAGTATTTT.